Shown below are 2 T cell receptor beta chains from a single sample sequenced in a study of blood T cell repertoires in COVID-19. Clones were sequenced by immunoSEQ multiplex PCR, and TCRdb holds only the in-frame ones, with some missing. The table lists 200,000 to 250,000 clones, nearly 90% of them singletons. Sequencing was done on a sample of PBMCs or T cells enriched from blood (not recorded which). These receptors originate from a man aged 25-40 years who had been exposed to COVID-19.

The chain couples TRBV7-3 to TRBJ2-1; 7 bases are a match to TRBD1. The CDR3 consists of 14 residues. Germline V gives CDR1 SGHTA, CDR2 FQGTGA. With 4 bases clipped from V and 8 bases from J, the junction kept 8 bases outside the gene matches. CDR3 in amino acids: CASSSRGRLDEQFF. Written as DNA, the CDR3 is TGTGCCAGCAGCTCTAGGGGGCGCTTGGATGAGCAGTTCTTC.

J is TRBJ1-2 and V is TRBV19, with D uncertain. CDR1 is LNHDA and CDR2 is SQIVND in the germline V gene (reference sequence). CDR3 size: 15 residues. V lost 6 bases and J 1 base, leaving 15 bases between the germline ends. For the CDR3, the DNA is TGTGCCAGTAGGAAATATCTAGAGCGTAACTATGGCTACACCTTC. It codes for CASRKYLERNYGYTF.